This paragraph reports one T cell receptor beta chain. It lacks a known antigen. No per-base quality is available; no much larger clone lies one base away. For sequencing of the TCRbeta CDR3 region, genomic DNA was extracted from the sorted cells. TCRbeta CDR3 regions were sequenced using the immunoSEQ Assay. TCRdb's version of the immuneACCESS table is confined to in-frame rearrangements and falls short of the full clone set. An unresolved V gene accounts for under half of the shortfall where checked; the remainder is of unknown origin. The sample yields 60,000 to 90,000 clones; about four fifths were counted once. The top ten hold about 0.44% of the sample. The trial excluded patients who had a history of autoimmune disease or who were on systemic immunosuppression. Peripheral blood for TCR sequencing was drawn from every dose cohort at baseline, at cycle 4 day 1 and at cycle 7 day 1. Samples were obtained from an open-label, multicenter, first-in-human phase I dose-escalation trial of ivuxolimab. Adults with locally advanced or metastatic melanoma, renal cell carcinoma, hepatocellular carcinoma or head and neck squamous cell carcinoma were enrolled in the trial. Before TCR sequencing, CD4+ T cells and CD8+ T cells from peripheral blood were sorted into separate populations.

This sample was included in a study of OX40 agonist ivuxolimab in advanced cancers. For the wider study: Ivuxolimab, which targeted the costimulatory receptor OX40 (CD134), was an agonistic, fully human IgG2 monoclonal antibody. Partial responses occurred in three dose-escalation patients, of whom one had hepatocellular carcinoma and two had cutaneous melanoma. Of the roughly 52 patients in dose escalation, some 20 had hepatocellular carcinoma, about 15 had melanoma, 9 had renal cell carcinoma and 9 had head and neck cancer. Intravenous ivuxolimab was administered to patients every 2 weeks at six dose levels: 0.01, 0.1, 0.3, 1.5, 3 and 10 mg/kg. The paper reports the monotherapy dose-escalation portion (N of about 50 patients) of the phase I ivuxolimab trial. In the dose-escalation cohort, 70% to 85% of patients were male, and the mean age was around 60 years, with a range of roughly 23 to 85. Prior anti-PD-1, anti-PD-L1 or anti-CTLA-4 therapy was permitted, and approximately 42% of dose-escalation patients had received checkpoint inhibitors. Peripheral TCRbeta sequencing was intended to test whether TCR sequence diversity was altered and clonal T-cell expansion was caused by ivuxolimab.

The study at large found these results: On average, CD8+ T cells showed more expanded clones than CD4+ T cells after ivuxolimab. In the 0.1-3.0 mg/kg groups, partial responders had among the lowest normalized peripheral clonal expansion, particularly in CD8+ T cells. At doses from 0.1 to 3.0 mg/kg, clonal expansion was seen in both CD4+ and CD8+ blood T cells between baseline and week 6. Low levels of normalized T-cell clonal expansion were also shown by some nonresponding patients. Which antigens the clonally expanded peripheral T cells were specific for was not determined.

The V end loses 4 bases and the J end loses 3 bases, and a stretch of 9 bases separates them. CDR1 and CDR2, looked up from the germline V gene, are MNHNS and SASEGT. Including cysteine and phenylalanine, the CDR3 has 13 amino acids. Only the CDR3 part of the read is kept: 39 bases, read in frame from the first base. Sequencing was performed on CD4+ or CD8+ T cells sorted from blood, taken in a trial of the OX40 agonist ivuxolimab. This receptor was taken from an adult with an advanced solid tumor such as melanoma, head and neck, liver or kidney cancer. Here the chain combines TRBV6-1 and TRBJ1-2; a weak D assignment points to TRBD1 (6 bases agree). The CDR3: CASSVNRDYGYTF. The DNA reads as follows: TGTGCCAGCAGTGTTAACAGGGACTATGGCTACACCTTC.